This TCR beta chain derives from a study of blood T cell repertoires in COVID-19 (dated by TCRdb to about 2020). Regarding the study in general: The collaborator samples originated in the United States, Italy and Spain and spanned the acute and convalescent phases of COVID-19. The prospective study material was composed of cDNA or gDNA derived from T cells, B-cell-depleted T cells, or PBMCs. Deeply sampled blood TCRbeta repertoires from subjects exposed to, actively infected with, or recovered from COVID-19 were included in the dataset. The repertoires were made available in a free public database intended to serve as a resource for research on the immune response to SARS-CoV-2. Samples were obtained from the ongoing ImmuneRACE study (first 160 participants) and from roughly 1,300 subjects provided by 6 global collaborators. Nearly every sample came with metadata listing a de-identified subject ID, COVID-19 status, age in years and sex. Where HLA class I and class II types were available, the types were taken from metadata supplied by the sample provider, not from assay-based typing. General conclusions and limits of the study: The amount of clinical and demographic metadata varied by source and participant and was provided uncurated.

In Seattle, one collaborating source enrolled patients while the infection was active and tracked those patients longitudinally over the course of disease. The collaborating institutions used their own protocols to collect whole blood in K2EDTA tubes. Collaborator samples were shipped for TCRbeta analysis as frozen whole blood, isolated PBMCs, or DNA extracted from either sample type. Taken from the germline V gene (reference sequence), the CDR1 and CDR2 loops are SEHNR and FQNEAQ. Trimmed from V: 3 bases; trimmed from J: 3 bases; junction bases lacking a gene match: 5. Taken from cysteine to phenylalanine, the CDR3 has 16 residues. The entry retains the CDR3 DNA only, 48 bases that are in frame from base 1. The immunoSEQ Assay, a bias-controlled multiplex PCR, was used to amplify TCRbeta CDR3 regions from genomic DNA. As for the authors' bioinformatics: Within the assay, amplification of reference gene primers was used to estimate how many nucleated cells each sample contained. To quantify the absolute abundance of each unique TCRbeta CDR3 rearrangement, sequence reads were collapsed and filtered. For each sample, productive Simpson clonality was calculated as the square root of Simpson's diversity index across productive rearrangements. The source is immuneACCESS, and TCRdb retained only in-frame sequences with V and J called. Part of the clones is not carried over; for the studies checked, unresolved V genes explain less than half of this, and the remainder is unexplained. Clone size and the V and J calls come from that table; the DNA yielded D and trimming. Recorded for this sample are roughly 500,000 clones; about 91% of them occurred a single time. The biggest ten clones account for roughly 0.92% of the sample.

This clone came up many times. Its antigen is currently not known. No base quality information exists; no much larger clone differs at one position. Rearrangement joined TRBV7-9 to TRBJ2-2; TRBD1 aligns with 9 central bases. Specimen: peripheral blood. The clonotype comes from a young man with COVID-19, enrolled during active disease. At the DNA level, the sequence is TGTGCCAGCAGCTTCGGACAGGGGTTCGACACCGGGGAGCTGTTTTTT. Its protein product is CASSFGQGFDTGELFF. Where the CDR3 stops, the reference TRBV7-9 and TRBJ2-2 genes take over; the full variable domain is DTGVSQNPRHKITKRGQNVTFRCDPISEHNRLYWYRQTLGQGPEFLTYFQNEAQLEKSRLLSDRFSAERPKGSFSTLEIQRTEQGDSAMYLCASSFGQGFDTGELFFGEGSRLTVL.